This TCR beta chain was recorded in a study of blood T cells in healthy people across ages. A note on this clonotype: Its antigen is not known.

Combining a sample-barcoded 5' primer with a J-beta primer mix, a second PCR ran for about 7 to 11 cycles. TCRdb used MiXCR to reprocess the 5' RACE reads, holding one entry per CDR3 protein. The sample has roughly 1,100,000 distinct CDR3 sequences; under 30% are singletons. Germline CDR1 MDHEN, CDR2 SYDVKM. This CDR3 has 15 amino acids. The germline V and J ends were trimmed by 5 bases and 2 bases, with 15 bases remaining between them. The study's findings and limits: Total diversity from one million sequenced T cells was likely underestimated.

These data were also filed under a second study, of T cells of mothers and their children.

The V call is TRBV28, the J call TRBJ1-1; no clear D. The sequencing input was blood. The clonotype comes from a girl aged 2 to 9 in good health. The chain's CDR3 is CASSPLGKINTEAFF. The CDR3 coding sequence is TGTGCCAGCAGTCCATTGGGGAAGATTAACACTGAAGCTTTCTTT.